The clone carrying this TCR beta chain was seen at least ten times. The antigen remains undetermined. It was RNA transcripts that yielded the amplified TCR beta CDR3 regions. The primer set for the first-round RT-PCR of the TCR CDR3 was HTBI. TCRdb recomputed calls from the multiplex PCR reads with MiXCR, one row per CDR3 protein. The table shows 700,000 or so distinct CDR3 sequences, with roughly 15% occurring only once. These data originate in a study of T cells in Graves' hyperthyroidism and ophthalmopathy. Study-level findings and limits: In blood, most of the thyroid clonotypes expanded above 0.001 were also present.

The V end lost 4 bases, the J end lost 0 bases, and 8 bases lay between the germline ends. The CDR3 is made up of 14 amino acids. Looked up from germline, CDR1 is SNHLY and CDR2 is FYNNEI. Across 18 months, stable Graves' hyperthyroidism was marked by no progression to ophthalmopathy. The sample was blood. The chain links TRBV2 to TRBJ2-3, with D perhaps matching TRBD2 (5 bases). The clonotype originates from a man between 18 and 29 years old with Graves' hyperthyroidism. Here the CDR3 DNA reads TGTGCCAGCAGTGCTAGCTTTAGCACAGATACGCAGTATTTT. Its translation is CASSASFSTDTQYF. The full variable domain, in which reference TRBV2 and TRBJ2-3 provide the parts outside the CDR3, is EPEVTQTPSHQVTQMGQEVILRCVPISNHLYFYWYRQILGQKVEFLVSFYNNEISEKSEIFDDQFSVERPDGSNFTLKIRSTKLEDSAMYFCASSASFSTDTQYFGPGTRLTVL.